These 18 T cell receptor beta chains were sequenced from one sample in a study of tumor and adjacent non-tumor tissue in lung cancer. RNA was extracted from bulk tissue without any cell sorting. This non-tumor lung sample came from over 3 cm beyond the tumor edge. TCRbeta libraries were built with three rounds of nested PCR, modified from ARM-PCR. TCRdb passed the multiplex PCR reads through MiXCR, listing each CDR3 protein once. The sample records 60,000 to 80,000 distinct CDR3 sequences, around 65% being singletons. Sequenced sample: distant non-tumor lung tissue. These TCRs come from a woman between 50 and 59 years old with non-small cell lung cancer.

In this sample, this clonotype turned up many times. The chain uses TRBV5-5 and TRBJ1-1; D might be TRBD1 (6 bases). V dropped 1 base and J dropped 1 base, with 14 bases sitting between them. There are 16 residues in the CDR3. Germline CDR1 is SGHKS and CDR2 is YYEKEE (reference sequence). CDR3 sequence: CASSLRGGKTNTEAFF. The CDR3 DNA reads TGTGCCAGCAGCTTGAGGGGGGGCAAAACGAACACTGAAGCTTTCTTT.

In regard to this clonotype: Relative to the germline gene, one junction end is altered; a read error may explain this. The V and J genes are TRBV12-3 or TRBV12-4 and TRBJ1-5, with D uncertain. This CDR3 region has 13 residues. CDR3 loop: CANSLRENRPQHF. The CDR3 region has the DNA TGTGCCAACAGTTTACGGGAGAATCGGCCCCAACATTTT.

As regards this clonotype: Just one base apart from a much larger clone, this may be a read error. The chain has TRBV6-2 or TRBV6-3 and TRBJ1-3, with TRBD1 matching over 8 bases. The CDR3 covers 15 residues. Germline V gives CDR1 MNHEY, CDR2 SVGEGT. Here the CDR3 DNA reads TGTGTCAGCAGAACGGACAGGGCCCCTGGAAACACCATATATTTT. Translation gives CVSRTDRAPGNTIYF.

On this clonotype: A much more abundant neighbour one base away suggests this may be a read error. V is TRBV20-1 and J is TRBJ2-1, with D possibly TRBD1 on 5 matching bases. Between the trimmed V and J ends, which lost 6 bases and 5 bases, there was a span of 20 bases. The CDR3 totals 15 residues. The germline gives CDR1 DFQATT, CDR2 SNEGSKA (reference sequence). This CDR3 is CSARGAAGFHNEQFF. The DNA of the CDR3 is TGCAGTGCCCGAGGAGCTGCAGGGTTCCACAATGAGCAGTTCTTC.

Points on this clonotype: A much larger clonotype is one base distant, so this may be a read error. The rearrangement joins TRBV29-1 to TRBJ1-2; the match to TRBD1 covers 9 bases. V was pared by 4 bases and J by 4 bases, with 10 bases of the junction left unmatched. Per the germline V gene, CDR1 is SQVTM and CDR2 is ANQGSEA. The CDR3 sequence is 15 residues long. The CDR3 DNA is TGCAGCGTTGGAGGGGGGACAGGGCTTGCCTATGGCTACACCTTC. This codes for CSVGGGTGLAYGYTF. The variable domain in full, with the rest retrieved from reference TRBV29-1 and TRBJ1-2, is SAVISQKPSRDICQRGTSLTIQCQVDSQVTMMFWYRQQPGQSLTLIATANQGSEATYESGFVIDKFPISRPNLTFSTLTVSNMSPEDSSIYLCSVGGGTGLAYGYTFGSGTRLTVV.

In the case of this clonotype: At one of its ends the junction is not consistent with the germline gene, which may arise from a read error. The chain joins TRBV7-9 to TRBJ2-2; tentative D call: TRBD2 (6 bases). There are 14 residues in the CDR3. Germline V CDR1 and CDR2: SEHNR, FQNEAQ (reference sequence). The CDR3 is CASSFSGSIGGLFF. CDR3 nucleotides: TGTGCCAGCAGCTTTTCAGGGAGCATCGGGGGGCTGTTTTTT.

The genes are TRBV5-4 and TRBJ1-4; 8 positions agree with TRBD1. The CDR3 length is 15 residues. Germline CDR1 SGHNT, CDR2 YYREEE (reference sequence). The V gene end was trimmed by 4 bases and the J gene end by 8 bases; junction bases not matched to a gene: 10. CDR3 sequence: CASSTDRGLNEKLFF. CDR3 coding DNA: TGTGCCAGCAGCACAGACAGGGGACTGAACGAAAAACTGTTTTTT.

Remarks on this clonotype: A much more abundant neighbour one base away suggests this may be a read error. The genes are TRBV10-3 and TRBJ2-2, with 9 bases identical to TRBD2. The CDR3 length is 18 residues. Trimming removed 0 bases from V and 0 bases from J; junction bases left unmatched: 5. Germline V lookup: CDR1 ENHRY, CDR2 SYGVKD. DNA for the CDR3: TGTGCCATCAGTGAGTCAGTGGGACTAGCTTCGAACACCGGGGAGCTGTTTTTT. Protein: CAISESVGLASNTGELFF.

The sample holds one count of this clonotype. Sequence at one end of the junction differs from germline and may be a read error. This chain joins TRBV20-1 and TRBJ2-1; 10 bases are shared with TRBD1. This CDR3 is 16 amino acids long. Germline V gives CDR1 DFQATT, CDR2 SNEGSKA (reference sequence). The CDR3 coding sequence is TGCAGTGTTAGAGATCATGGGACAGGGGTCGACAATGAGCAATTCTTC. It codes for CSVRDHGTGVDNEQFF.

As concerns this clonotype: One end of the junction does not line up with germline, which may come from a read error. The chain employs TRBV28 and TRBJ1-5, with D perhaps matching TRBD1 (6 bases). The CDR3 loop spans 16 amino acids. CDR1 MDHEN and CDR2 SYDVKM come from the germline V gene. The CDR3 bases are TGTGCCAGCAGTCTAATAAACAGGGTTACGAATCAGCCTCAGCATTTT. The encoded protein is CASSLINRVTNQPQHF.

This clonotype is medium-sized within its sample. The V call is TRBV11-2, the J call TRBJ2-2; the D is unclear. CDR1 is SGHAT and CDR2 is FQNNGV in the germline V gene. The CDR3 loop spans 15 amino acids. Trimming stripped 3 bases from V and 6 bases from J, with 14 bases between. The CDR3 region has the DNA TGTGCCAGCAGCTTTCGTCTGGATTTTGCCGGGGAGCTGTTTTTT. Protein sequence: CASSFRLDFAGELFF.

Concerning this clonotype: A much larger clone is a single base away; this may be a read error. J is TRBJ2-2 and V is TRBV20-1, with D unresolved. The V gene's germline CDR1 is DFQATT and CDR2 SNEGSKA (reference sequence). This CDR3 has 15 amino acids. Trimming pared 0 bases from V and 2 bases from J, leaving 10 bases between. The DNA for the CDR3 is TGCAGTGCTAGAGACCAGAGCCATAACACCGGGGAGCTGTTTTTT. The encoded protein is CSARDQSHNTGELFF.

This clonotype was counted ten times or more. The V gene is TRBV4-1, the J gene TRBJ2-3, with D unresolved. The CDR3 is made up of 14 amino acids. Germline assignment: CDR1 MGHRA and CDR2 YSYEKL. Deletions cut 0 bases from V and 11 bases from J, with 15 bases between. The CDR3 DNA is TGCGCCAGCAGCCAAGATGCGAGTGGCCGTGGGCAGTATTTT. It yields the protein CASSQDASGRGQYF.

Regarding this clonotype: One end of the junction fails to match germline, which may point to a read error. The chain links TRBV11-1 to TRBJ2-3; D is uncertain. This CDR3 spans 15 amino acids. The germline CDR1 and CDR2 sequences are SGHAT and FQDESV (reference sequence). The CDR3 loop is CASSFSVGSSDMQYF. CDR3 sequence (DNA): TGTGCCAGCAGCTTCTCTGTGGGCTCCTCAGATATGCAGTATTTT.

The chain links TRBV4-1 to TRBJ2-2, with TRBD1 identical over 11 bases. The CDR3 has 18 residues. CDR1 and CDR2 from the germline V gene are MGHRA and YSYEKL. CDR3 loop: CGRSPYTPGQGGTGELFF. The CDR3 nucleotides read TGCGGCAGGAGCCCCTATACCCCGGGACAGGGGGGAACCGGGGAGCTGTTTTTT.

This clonotype was found many times. This chain connects TRBV28 to TRBJ1-5; D is uncertain. CDR3 length: 14 residues. Trimming left V 7 bases short and J 2 bases short, with 12 bases between. Germline assignment: CDR1 MDHEN and CDR2 SYDVKM. This CDR3 reads CASTFGGGNQPQHF. The DNA of the CDR3 is TGTGCCAGCACCTTTGGAGGTGGCAATCAGCCCCAGCATTTT.

Note on this clonotype: One junction end does not reproduce the germline sequence, and a read error may be involved. The genes are TRBV29-1 and TRBJ2-7; no clear D. The germline V gene has CDR1 SQVTM and CDR2 ANQGSEA. The CDR3 extends over 11 amino acids. The CDR3 reads CSVDAAYDQYF. DNA of the CDR3: TGCAGCGTAGACGCAGCCTACGATCAGTACTTC.

Details on this clonotype: A read error may produce the germline difference seen at one junction end. The rearrangement links TRBV11-2 to TRBJ2-1, with 8 positions matching TRBD2. From germline, CDR1 is SGHAT and CDR2 FQNNGV. The CDR3 is made up of 16 amino acids. The CDR3 region is CVSSLMTGTSGPKQFF. Here the CDR3 DNA reads TGTGTCAGCAGCCTAATGACCGGGACTAGTGGACCGAAGCAGTTCTTC.